This T cell receptor beta chain was sequenced during a study of human T cells and chemical hapten exposure. Study-wide background: In the sensitization step, 2% DPC was placed on approximately 2 cm by approximately 2 cm of upper inner arm skin. Read at 6 days, the patch tests placed 0.01% DPC on the upper back. Slight volume differences across pooled libraries mainly accounted for varying per-sample TCR yields.

General observations from the study: Versus controls, expanded TCRs had significantly more large CDR3 similarity clusters.

Trimming shortened V by 6 bases and J by 2 bases, and 11 bases separated the two germline ends. CDR1 LNHDA and CDR2 SQIVND come from the germline V gene (reference sequence). The CDR3 loop spans 14 amino acids. MiXCR, run by TCRdb on the RACE reads, gives a single entry per CDR3 protein. The sample has about 360,000 distinct CDR3 sequences, around 7% seen once. Described time point: patch test 1, 2 weeks after DPC sensitization. Treatment in this sample: therapeutic diphenylcyclopropenone sensitization with weekly scalp DPC. This clonotype was observed a handful of times. No antigen is known for it. This sequence was found in a young woman with alopecia areata. Some clones in this sample may be carry-over from other donors' samples. V gene TRBV19 combines with J gene TRBJ2-1; tentative D call: TRBD1 (6 bases). Sequenced here: whole blood, sampled in connection with sensitization to the hapten diphenylcyclopropenone (DPC). This chain's CDR3 is CASRFGGPYNEQFF. The CDR3 nucleotides read TGTGCCAGTAGGTTTGGGGGCCCCTACAATGAGCAGTTCTTC.